Shown below are 20 T cell receptor beta chains from a single sample sequenced in a study of post-analysis software for immune sequencing data. Study observations and caveats: Roughly five TRBV segments were significantly more frequent in patients than in controls. TRBV5-6, TRBV5-1 and TRBV20-1 were among these segments.

Presence of unique molecular identifiers characterized the TCR beta cDNA libraries. From the PCR reads, TCRdb called clonotypes with MiXCR, one entry per CDR3 protein. The data hold 750,000 to 950,000 distinct CDR3 sequences, with about 57% observed a single time. No antigen has been assigned to these receptors. Sequenced material: blood. The source is a girl between 10 and 17 years old with multiple sclerosis.

The J gene is TRBJ2-7, the V gene TRBV5-1; possible D gene TRBD1, 6 bases. Germline values: CDR1 SGHRS, CDR2 YFSETQ. This CDR3 is built from 14 residues. V lost 6 bases to trimming and J lost 5 bases, with 18 bases between them. CDR3 DNA: TGCGCCAGCAAGGAGGCGGAACAGGGCCACGAGCAGTACTTC. Its protein product is CASKEAEQGHEQYF.

This rearrangement joins TRBV12-3 or TRBV12-4 to TRBJ2-7, with D uncertain. Trimming took off 3 bases at V and 4 bases at J, with 13 bases between the two ends. This CDR3 has 14 residues. The DNA for the CDR3 is TGTGCCAGCAGTTTCGGGTCCTTTGATTACGAGCAGTACTTC. As protein: CASSFGSFDYEQYF.

J is TRBJ2-4 and V is TRBV6-2 or TRBV6-3; 11 positions agree with TRBD2. CDR1 and CDR2 (germline): MNHEY, SVGEGT. The J segment lost 13 bases and the V segment lost 6 bases, leaving 20 bases of the junction unmatched. The CDR3 runs to 17 residues. For the CDR3, the DNA is TGTGCCAGCAGCACCGAGGCCCTAGCGGGGGGCATCTACGGGCAGTACTTC. Protein product: CASSTEALAGGIYGQYF.

V is TRBV5-1 and J is TRBJ2-5; 8 nucleotides line up with TRBD1. The last part of the DNA fits TRBJ2-7 better; the J call may be wrong. Germline lookup yields CDR1 SGHRS and CDR2 YFSETQ. The CDR3 has 14 amino acids. CDR3 sequence (DNA): TGCGCCAGCAGCAAGGACAGGGCCCACTACGAGCAGTACTTC. It is translated as CASSKDRAHYEQYF.

This clonotype was seen more than once but under ten times. CDR3 loop: CASSESYGQGEDTQYF. CDR3 DNA: TGTGCCAGCAGTGAATCTTACGGACAGGGTGAAGATACGCAGTATTTT. V usage is TRBV25-1 and J usage is TRBJ2-3, with 8 nucleotides matching TRBD1. V lost 1 base and J lost 5; bases outside the gene matches: 8. The CDR3 covers 16 residues. Germline-derived CDR1 and CDR2 are MGHDK and SYGVNS.

This clonotype was seen more than once but under ten times. This chain connects TRBV20-1 to TRBJ1-1; the D is unclear. Germline lookup yields CDR1 DFQATT and CDR2 SNEGSKA (reference sequence). V lost 3 bases and J lost 3, with 14 bases in between. The CDR3 consists of 14 residues. Written as DNA, the CDR3 is TGCAGTGCTAGTCCGGGCAGCTTGTACACTGAAGCTTTCTTT. This gives the protein CSASPGSLYTEAFF.

The chain joins TRBV24-1 to TRBJ2-2; D is perhaps TRBD1 (6 bases). This CDR3 is built from 15 residues. Trimming shortened V by 4 bases and J by 6 bases, and 14 bases separated the two germline ends. CDR1 is KGHDR, CDR2 SFDVKD, per germline. The CDR3 reads CATSDQDAGAGELFF. CDR3 DNA: TGTGCCACCAGTGACCAAGACGCAGGGGCCGGGGAGCTGTTTTTT.

The chain joins TRBV12-3 or TRBV12-4 to TRBJ1-2; D remains ambiguous. The CDR3 loop spans 15 amino acids. V gave up 3 bases and J gave up 4 bases, with 15 bases separating them. The CDR3 DNA follows: TGTGCCAGCAGTTTGGCAGAATCCCTTGTCTATGGCTACACCTTC. Protein: CASSLAESLVYGYTF.

The J gene is TRBJ2-3, the V gene TRBV7-2; tentative D call: TRBD1 (6 bases). Looked up from germline, CDR1 is SGHTA and CDR2 is FQGNSA. The CDR3 runs 12 residues. Trimming stripped 2 bases from V and 8 bases from J, with 8 bases between. The CDR3 here is CASSLTGTTQYF. Here the CDR3 DNA reads TGTGCCAGCAGCTTAACAGGGACTACGCAGTATTTT.

This chain connects TRBV3-1 to TRBJ1-2, with no clear D. The length of the CDR3 is 12 residues. Germline-derived CDR1 and CDR2 are LGHDT and YNNKEL (reference sequence). V was clipped by 3 bases and J by 6 bases, with 8 bases between them. For the CDR3, the DNA is TGTGCCAGCAGCCATTCCAGTCATGGCTACACCTTC. Residues: CASSHSSHGYTF.

This chain links TRBV11-2 with TRBJ2-1; D ambiguous. This CDR3 region has 16 residues. Trimming took off 6 bases at V and 0 bases at J, with 15 bases between the two ends. Germline CDR1 SGHAT, CDR2 FQNNGV. The DNA of the CDR3 is TGTGCCAGCAGACCTAGGGCAGAGAGCTCCTACAATGAGCAGTTCTTC. Translation: CASRPRAESSYNEQFF.

V gene TRBV5-1 combines with J gene TRBJ2-3; unclear D gene. CDR1 SGHRS and CDR2 YFSETQ come from the germline V gene. The germline V and J ends were trimmed by 0 bases and 0 bases, with 8 bases remaining between them. The CDR3 consists of 15 residues. The DNA of the CDR3 is TGCGCCAGCAGCTTGGGCCGGGCGAGCACAGATACGCAGTATTTT. Protein sequence: CASSLGRASTDTQYF. Looking up the rest from reference TRBV5-1 and TRBJ2-3 gives the full variable domain: KAGVTQTPRYLIKTRGQQVTLSCSPISGHRSVSWYQQTPGQGLQFLFEYFSETQRNKGNFPGRFSGRQFSNSRSEMNVSTLELGDSALYLCASSLGRASTDTQYFGPGTRLTVL.

V and J are TRBV12-3 or TRBV12-4 and TRBJ1-2; D gene ambiguous. Trimming left V 4 bases short and J 0 bases short, with 9 bases between. CDR3 length: 14 residues. The CDR3: CASSWGGPNYGYTF. The CDR3 region has the DNA TGTGCCAGCAGTTGGGGAGGACCTAACTATGGCTACACCTTC.

The rearrangement links TRBV10-3 to TRBJ2-1; D is unclear. The CDR3 has 11 residues. Germline CDR1 is ENHRY and CDR2 is SYGVKD. The V gene lost 6 bases and the J gene lost 5 bases, with 5 bases spanning the gap. The CDR3 spells CAISPHNEQFF. For the CDR3, the DNA is TGTGCCATCAGCCCTCACAATGAGCAGTTCTTC.

This clonotype appeared a few times. The chain recombines TRBV7-2 with TRBJ2-4; TRBD2 is a possible D gene (6 bases). This CDR3 is built from 14 residues. Germline assignment: CDR1 SGHTA and CDR2 FQGNSA. The V end lost 5 bases, the J end lost 4 bases, and 12 bases lay between the germline ends. This CDR3 reads CASSGDWPKNIQYF. CDR3 sequence (DNA): TGTGCCAGCAGCGGGGACTGGCCAAAAAACATTCAGTACTTC.

The rearrangement joins TRBV20-1 to TRBJ1-2; D is uncertain. CDR1 DFQATT and CDR2 SNEGSKA come from the germline V gene (reference sequence). V lost 6 bases, J lost 8 bases, and 16 bases lay in between. The CDR3 has 12 residues. The CDR3 spells CSAEMGFSGYTF. DNA of the CDR3: TGCAGTGCCGAAATGGGGTTCTCCGGCTACACCTTC.

In the case of this clonotype: One end of the junction varies from germline; a read error may be responsible. This chain uses TRBV7-3 with TRBJ2-7, with D hard to call. The CDR3 loop spans 14 amino acids. Germline-derived CDR1 and CDR2 are SGHTA and FQGTGA. CDR3 region: CTSSLVAGTYEQYF. For the CDR3, the DNA is TGTACCAGCAGCTTAGTCGCAGGAACCTACGAGCAGTACTTC. Full variable domain (remainder filled in from reference TRBV7-3 and TRBJ2-7): GAGVSQTPSNKVTEKGKYVELRCDPISGHTALYWYRQSLGQGPEFLIYFQGTGAADDSGLPNDRFFAVRPEGSVSTLKIQRTERGDSAVYLCTSSLVAGTYEQYFGPGTRLTVT.

This chain connects TRBV29-1 to TRBJ2-7; 11 positions agree with TRBD2. Germline CDR1 and CDR2: SQVTM and ANQGSEA. The CDR3 has 16 residues. V lost 5 bases and J lost 4; bases outside the gene matches: 13. CDR3 in DNA: TGCAGCGTTCCCCCGCCGGGACTAGCGGACGCATACGAGCAGTACTTC. Translation: CSVPPPGLADAYEQYF.

This clonotype came up a few times. The chain couples TRBV10-3 to TRBJ2-4; D possibly corresponds to TRBD1 (5 bases). The DNA end lines up better with TRBJ2-7; the J call may be wrong. CDR3 length equals 15 residues. CDR1 ENHRY and CDR2 SYGVKD come from the germline V gene. CDR3 loop: CAISEGAGDSYEQYF. The DNA of the CDR3 is TGTGCCATCAGTGAGGGTGCTGGTGACAGCTACGAGCAGTACTTC.

This clonotype was detected only once. This chain joins TRBV6-5 and TRBJ2-6, with TRBD2 as a possible D gene (5 bases). V shed 2 bases and J shed 2 bases, with 13 bases lying between them. The CDR3 is 17 amino acids. The V gene's germline CDR1 is MNHEY and CDR2 SVGAGI. CDR3 loop: CASSYDGVVAGANVLTF. CDR3 nucleotide sequence: TGTGCCAGCAGTTACGACGGGGTGGTCGCTGGGGCCAACGTCCTGACTTTC.